One TCR beta chain is described in this entry. In the original processing: For nucleated cells, counts were estimated from reference gene primer amplification. The table came from immunoSEQ multiplex PCR; TCRdb's copy has only in-frame clones and leaves some out. That table furnishes V, J and clone size, whereas the DNA furnished D and trimming. The sample comprises about 170,000 clones, 82% of which are singletons, and roughly 6.4% rests with the top ten. The CDR3 runs to 13 residues. Germline assignment: CDR1 MNHNY and CDR2 SVGAGI (reference sequence). V shed 6 bases and J shed 4 bases, with 10 bases lying between them. This specimen belongs to a study of blood T cell repertoires in COVID-19.

This clonotype originated in a middle-aged woman with COVID-19, enrolled during active disease. The sequenced material came from peripheral blood. The V call is TRBV6-6, the J call TRBJ1-3, with D tentatively TRBD1 (6 bases). CDR3 DNA sequence: TGTGCCAGCAGCAAGGACAGAGGAAACACCATATATTTT. This encodes CASSKDRGNTIYF.